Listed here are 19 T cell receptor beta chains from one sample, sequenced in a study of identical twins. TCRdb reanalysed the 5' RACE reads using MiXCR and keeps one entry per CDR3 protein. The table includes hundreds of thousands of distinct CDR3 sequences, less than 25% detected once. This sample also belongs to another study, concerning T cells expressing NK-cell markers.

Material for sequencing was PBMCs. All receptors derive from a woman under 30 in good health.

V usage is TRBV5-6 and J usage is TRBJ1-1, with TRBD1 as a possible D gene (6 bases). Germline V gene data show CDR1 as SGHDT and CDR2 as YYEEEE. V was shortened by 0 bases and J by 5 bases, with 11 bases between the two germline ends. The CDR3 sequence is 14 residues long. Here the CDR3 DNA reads TGTGCCAGCAGCTTGGGGACAGCAGAAACTGAAGCTTTCTTT. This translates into CASSLGTAETEAFF.

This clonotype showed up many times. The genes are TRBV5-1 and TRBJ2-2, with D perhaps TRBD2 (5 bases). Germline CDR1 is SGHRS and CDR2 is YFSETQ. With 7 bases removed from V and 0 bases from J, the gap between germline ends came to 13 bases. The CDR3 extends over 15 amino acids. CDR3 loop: CASCWYGTNTGELFF. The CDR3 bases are TGCGCCAGCTGTTGGTACGGGACGAACACCGGGGAGCTGTTTTTT.

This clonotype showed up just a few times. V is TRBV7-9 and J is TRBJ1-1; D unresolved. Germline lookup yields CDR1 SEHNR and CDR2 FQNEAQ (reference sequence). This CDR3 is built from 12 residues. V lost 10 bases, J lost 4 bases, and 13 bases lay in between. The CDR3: CAINKGSTEAFF. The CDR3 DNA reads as TGTGCCATCAACAAAGGTAGCACTGAAGCTTTCTTT.

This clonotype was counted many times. Here the CDR3 DNA reads TGCAGCGTTGAAAGGGGGAACTATGGCTACACCTTC. This codes for CSVERGNYGYTF. The chain couples TRBV29-1 to TRBJ1-2, with D possibly matching TRBD1 (6 bases). Germline CDR1 and CDR2: SQVTM and ANQGSEA. The CDR3 length is 12 residues. V lost 2 bases and J 2 bases, leaving 6 bases between the germline ends.

The CDR3 DNA follows: TGTGCCAGCAGCCCGCGACAGGGAGTTAGCGGGAGGCTAGTTGAGCAGTTCTTC. Protein product: CASSPRQGVSGRLVEQFF. The rearrangement uses TRBV9 and TRBJ2-1, with 10 nucleotides matching TRBD2. Looked up from germline, CDR1 is SGDLS and CDR2 is YYNGEE. The V gene end was trimmed by 4 bases and the J gene end by 9 bases; junction bases not matched to a gene: 19. The CDR3 is 18 residues long.

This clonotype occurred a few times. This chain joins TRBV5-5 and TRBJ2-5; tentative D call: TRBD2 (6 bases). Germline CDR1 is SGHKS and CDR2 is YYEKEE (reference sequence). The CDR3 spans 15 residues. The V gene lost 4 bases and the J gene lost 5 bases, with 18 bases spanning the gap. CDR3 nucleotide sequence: TGTGCCAGCAGCAGCCACGGGGGAGACTGGGAGACCCAGTACTTC. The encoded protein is CASSSHGGDWETQYF.

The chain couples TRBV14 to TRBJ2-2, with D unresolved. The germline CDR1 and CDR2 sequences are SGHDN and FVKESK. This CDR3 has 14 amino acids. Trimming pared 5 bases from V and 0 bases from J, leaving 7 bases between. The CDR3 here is CASSVQTNTGELFF. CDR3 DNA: TGTGCCAGCAGCGTCCAGACGAACACCGGGGAGCTGTTTTTT.

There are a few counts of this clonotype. The CDR3 is CASKYGTSGSISYNEQFF. DNA of the CDR3: TGTGCCAGCAAATACGGGACTAGCGGGAGTATATCCTACAATGAGCAGTTCTTC. This chain connects TRBV11-2 to TRBJ2-1; 14 bases map to TRBD2. CDR3 size: 18 residues. Losses at the gene ends were 7 bases for V and 1 base for J; bases not matched to a gene: 9. Per germline, CDR1 SGHAT and CDR2 FQNNGV.

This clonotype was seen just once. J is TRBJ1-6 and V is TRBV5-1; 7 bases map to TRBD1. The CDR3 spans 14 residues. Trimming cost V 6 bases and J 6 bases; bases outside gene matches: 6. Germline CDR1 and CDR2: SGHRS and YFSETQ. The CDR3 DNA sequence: TGCGCCAGCACCCAGGGACAGCTTAATTCACCCCTCCACTTT. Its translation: CASTQGQLNSPLHF.

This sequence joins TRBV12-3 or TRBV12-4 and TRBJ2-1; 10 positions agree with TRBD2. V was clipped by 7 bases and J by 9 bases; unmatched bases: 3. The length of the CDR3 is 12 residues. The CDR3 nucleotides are TGTGCCAGCACTCAGCGGGAGGGTGAGCAGTTCTTC. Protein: CASTQREGEQFF.

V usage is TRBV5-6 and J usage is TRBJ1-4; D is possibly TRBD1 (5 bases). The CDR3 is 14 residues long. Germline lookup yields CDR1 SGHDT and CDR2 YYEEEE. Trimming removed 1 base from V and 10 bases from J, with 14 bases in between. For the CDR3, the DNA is TGTGCCAGCAGCTTGCGACAGACTTCAGGAAAACTGTTTTTT. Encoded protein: CASSLRQTSGKLFF.

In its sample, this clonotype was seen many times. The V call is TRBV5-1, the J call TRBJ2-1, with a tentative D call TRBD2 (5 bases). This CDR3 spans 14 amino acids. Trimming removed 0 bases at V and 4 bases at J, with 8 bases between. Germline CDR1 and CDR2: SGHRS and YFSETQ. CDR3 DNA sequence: TGCGCCAGCAGCTTGGCCCTAGCTTACAATGAGCAGTTCTTC. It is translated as CASSLALAYNEQFF.

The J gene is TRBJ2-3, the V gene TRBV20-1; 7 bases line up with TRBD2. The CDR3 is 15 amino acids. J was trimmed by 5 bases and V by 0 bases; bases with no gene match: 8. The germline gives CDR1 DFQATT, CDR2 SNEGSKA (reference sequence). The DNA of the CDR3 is TGCAGTGCTAGAGATTGGGAGCGGGACCTAGATACGCAGTATTTT. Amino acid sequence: CSARDWERDLDTQYF.

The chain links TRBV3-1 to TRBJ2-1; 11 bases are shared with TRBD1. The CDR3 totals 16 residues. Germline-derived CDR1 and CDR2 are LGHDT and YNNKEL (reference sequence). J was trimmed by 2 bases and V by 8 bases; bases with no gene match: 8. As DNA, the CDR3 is TGTGCCAGCGTGGCCTCGGGACAGGGGGCCTACAATGAGCAGTTCTTC. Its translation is CASVASGQGAYNEQFF.

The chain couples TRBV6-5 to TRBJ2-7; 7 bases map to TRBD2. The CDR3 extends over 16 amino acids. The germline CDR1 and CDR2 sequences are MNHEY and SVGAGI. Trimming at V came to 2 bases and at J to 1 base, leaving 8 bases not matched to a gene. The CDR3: CASSYSPGGPSYEQYF. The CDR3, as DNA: TGTGCCAGCAGTTACAGTCCGGGGGGTCCTTCCTACGAGCAGTACTTC.

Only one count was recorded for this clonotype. CDR3 DNA: TGTGCCATCAGCCCCGGGGGCAGCACAGATACGCAGTATTTT. Translating it yields CAISPGGSTDTQYF. The chain uses TRBV10-3 and TRBJ2-3; D may match TRBD1 or TRBD2 (6 bases each). V was pared by 6 bases and J by 0 bases, with 10 bases between. The CDR3 sequence is 14 residues long. Per germline, CDR1 ENHRY and CDR2 SYGVKD.

The CDR3 DNA reads as TGTGCCAGCAGTTTCTCCGGGACAGGGGCCCGAGCTTTCTTT. This sequence encodes CASSFSGTGARAFF. The chain uses TRBV28 and TRBJ1-1; 10 bases agree with TRBD1. The CDR3 is 14 residues long. The trim removed 3 bases at V and 10 bases at J, leaving 8 bases unmatched. CDR1 MDHEN and CDR2 SYDVKM come from the germline V gene.

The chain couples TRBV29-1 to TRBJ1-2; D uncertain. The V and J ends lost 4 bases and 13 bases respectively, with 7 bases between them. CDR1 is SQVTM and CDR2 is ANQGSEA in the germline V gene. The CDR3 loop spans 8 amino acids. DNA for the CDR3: TGCAGCGTTGGCAGTTTCACCTTC. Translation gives CSVGSFTF.

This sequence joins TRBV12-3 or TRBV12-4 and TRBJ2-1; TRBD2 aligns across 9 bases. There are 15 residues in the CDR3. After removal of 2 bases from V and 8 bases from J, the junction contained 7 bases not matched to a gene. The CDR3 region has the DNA TGTGCCAGCAGTTTAAATCCTAGCGGGATGGATGAGCAGTTCTTC. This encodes CASSLNPSGMDEQFF.